This T cell receptor beta chain originates from a study of blood T cell repertoires in COVID-19. Study context: T cells, B-cell-depleted T cells, or PBMCs supplied cDNA or gDNA.

Residents of 20 to 25 US areas, aged roughly 18 to 89 years, made up the participants. Trimming removed 2 bases from V and 9 bases from J, with 14 bases in between. The CDR3 runs 15 residues. Germline assignment: CDR1 MNHEY and CDR2 SVGAGI. Libraries were prepared by immunoSEQ multiplex PCR; TCRdb keeps only in-frame clonotypes and omits some of them. In the table there are around 150,000 clones, approximately 88% of which are singletons. The sequence was collected from a man in his 70s who had been exposed to COVID-19. The sequenced material came from PBMCs or T cells enriched from blood (not recorded which). The rearrangement links TRBV6-5 to TRBJ1-6; TRBD1 is a possible D gene (5 bases). CDR3: CASSYESQGGSPLHF. Here the CDR3 DNA reads TGTGCCAGCAGTTACGAAAGCCAGGGAGGTTCACCCCTCCACTTT.